The 19 T cell receptor beta chains listed next were all sequenced from one sample in a study of T cells in Graves' hyperthyroidism and ophthalmopathy. TCR beta CDR3 regions were amplified from RNA transcripts. HTBI primers were the set used in a first-round RT-PCR of the TCR CDR3. A single record per CDR3 protein comes from TCRdb applying MiXCR to the multiplex PCR reads. The sample contains about 270,000 distinct CDR3 sequences, almost 25% of which appear only once. Sequencing was done on a sample of blood. The receptor set was obtained from a woman between 40 and 50 years old with Graves' ophthalmopathy.

Ten or more counts support this clonotype. This sequence joins TRBV18 and TRBJ2-7, with TRBD2 identical over 14 bases. V shed 3 bases and J 9 bases; nucleotides not matched to a gene: 13. Germline CDR1 reads KGHSH; CDR2 reads LQKENI. This CDR3 has 17 amino acids. The CDR3 protein is CASSPERGLAGVIGQYF. The DNA for the CDR3 is TGTGCCAGCTCACCGGAACGGGGACTAGCGGGAGTTATCGGGCAGTACTTC.

This sequence joins TRBV6-2 or TRBV6-3 and TRBJ2-6; no clear D gene. Germline CDR1 reads MNHEY; CDR2 reads SVGEGT. The ends were cut back, 0 bases at V and 0 bases at J, with 6 bases in the middle. The CDR3 has 16 amino acids. The chain's CDR3 is CASSYSQPSGANVLTF. CDR3 in DNA: TGTGCCAGCAGTTACTCGCAGCCCTCTGGGGCCAACGTCCTGACTTTC.

This clonotype was seen only a few times. The rearrangement joins TRBV6-1 to TRBJ1-1, with a tentative D call TRBD1 (5 bases). Germline CDR1 reads MNHNS; CDR2 reads SASEGT. V gave up 6 bases and J gave up 1 base, with 18 bases separating them. CDR3 length: 16 amino acids. CDR3 sequence: CASSPLERRGNTEAFF. As DNA, the CDR3 is TGTGCCAGCAGCCCACTGGAGAGGAGGGGGAACACTGAAGCTTTCTTT.

At least ten counts were recorded for this clonotype. The V gene is TRBV12-3 or TRBV12-4, the J gene TRBJ2-7, with TRBD2 matching over 14 bases. This CDR3 is 15 amino acids long. V shed 4 bases and J 5 bases; nucleotides not matched to a gene: 4. CDR3: CASSSGLAGDHEQYF. The CDR3 nucleotides read TGTGCCAGCAGTTCGGGACTAGCGGGAGACCACGAGCAGTACTTC.

In this sample, this clonotype turned up many times. J is TRBJ1-5 and V is TRBV6-4; D uncertain. V lost 0 bases to trimming and J lost 3 bases, with 12 bases between them. The CDR3 has 16 residues. Germline CDR1 and CDR2: MRHNA and SNTAGT. The CDR3 coding sequence is TGTGCCAGCAGTGACTCGACTCGGGAGTTCAATCAGCCCCAGCATTTT. It specifies CASSDSTREFNQPQHF.

This clonotype was observed at least ten times. This could be a read error, since a much larger clone is one nucleotide away. The rearrangement links TRBV28 to TRBJ1-1; no firm D call. This CDR3 is built from 12 residues. Germline assignment: CDR1 MDHEN and CDR2 SYDVKM. The germline V and J ends were trimmed by 8 bases and 4 bases, with 11 bases remaining between them. CDR3 in amino acids: CASLGILTEAFF. The CDR3 coding sequence is TGTGCCAGCCTGGGGATACTCACTGAAGCTTTCTTT. Full variable domain (remainder filled in from reference TRBV28 and TRBJ1-1): DVKVTQSSRYLVKRTGEKVFLECVQDMDHENMFWYRQDPGLGLRLIYFSYDVKMKEKGDIPEGYSVSREKKERFSLILESASTNQTSMYLCASLGILTEAFFGQGTRLTVV.

This clonotype was seen ten or more times. This may come from a read error, since a much larger clone is one base off. The final CDR3 position lacks the conserved phenylalanine or tryptophan, pointing to a likely read error. The chain links TRBV11-2 to TRBJ2-7; 7 bases line up with TRBD1. CDR1 SGHAT and CDR2 FQNNGV come from the germline V gene. The CDR3 is 16 amino acids. The J segment lost 3 bases and the V segment lost 5 bases, leaving 13 bases of the junction unmatched. CDR3 amino acids: CASSPRTGPTGYEQYL. CDR3 coding DNA: TGTGCCAGCAGCCCCCGGACAGGACCCACAGGCTACGAGCAGTACCTC.

J is TRBJ1-3 and V is TRBV2, with 10 positions matching TRBD1. Germline lookup yields CDR1 SNHLY and CDR2 FYNNEI. This CDR3 is built from 15 residues. V lost 5 bases and J lost 3; bases outside the gene matches: 4. CDR3 protein: CASSLGQGNGNTIYF. The CDR3 region has the DNA TGTGCCAGCAGTTTGGGACAGGGGAATGGAAACACCATATATTTT.

This clonotype was seen ten or more times. V gene TRBV6-5 combines with J gene TRBJ2-3; D possibly corresponds to TRBD1 (6 bases). Between the trimmed V and J ends, which lost 0 bases and 5 bases, there was a span of 12 bases. The CDR3 is 15 residues long. In germline, CDR1 is MNHEY, CDR2 SVGAGI. The CDR3 region has the DNA TGTGCCAGCAGTTACTCTGGGCAGGGGAGAGATACGCAGTATTTT. Amino acids: CASSYSGQGRDTQYF.

This clonotype was detected ten times or more. The chain employs TRBV28 and TRBJ2-6; D is perhaps TRBD2 (5 bases). The CDR3 has 15 residues. Trimming took off 5 bases at V and 4 bases at J, with 12 bases between the two ends. Germline V CDR1 and CDR2: MDHEN, SYDVKM. This chain's CDR3 is CASSGRRSGANVLTF. As DNA, the CDR3 is TGTGCCAGCAGTGGGCGGAGGTCCGGGGCCAACGTCCTGACTTTC.

This clonotype has at least ten counts. This sequence joins TRBV6-1 and TRBJ1-2; 7 bases are shared with TRBD1. CDR1 and CDR2 (germline): MNHNS, SASEGT. Trimming took 2 bases from V and 6 from J; bases not matched to a gene: 6. This CDR3 region has 14 residues. CDR3 sequence (DNA): TGTGCCAGCAGTGAAAACAGGGGCGGGGATGGCTACACCTTC. Translated, it gives CASSENRGGDGYTF.

The genes are TRBV6-1 and TRBJ2-4; 8 bases fit TRBD1. Germline CDR1 reads MNHNS; CDR2 reads SASEGT. The V and J ends lost 1 base and 2 bases, in that order; junction bases with no gene match: 7. The CDR3 consists of 17 residues. The CDR3 DNA follows: TGTGCCAGCAGTGAAGATGCAGGGGGCATCTCCAAAAACATTCAGTACTTC. It specifies CASSEDAGGISKNIQYF.

This clonotype was counted at least ten times. CDR3 nucleotides: TGCGCCAGCAGCTTGGCCCATGGGGCCGGCTACACCTTC. Translation gives CASSLAHGAGYTF. The chain recombines TRBV5-1 with TRBJ1-2; maybe TRBD1 (5 bases). Germline lookup yields CDR1 SGHRS and CDR2 YFSETQ. With 0 bases removed from V and 8 bases from J, the gap between germline ends came to 11 bases. The CDR3 is 13 amino acids.

This clonotype was observed at least ten times. The chain combines TRBV7-2 with TRBJ2-2, with D uncertain. Trimming stripped 3 bases from V and 3 bases from J, with 11 bases between. Germline CDR1 SGHTA, CDR2 FQGNSA. CDR3 size: 15 residues. The CDR3 protein is CASSLRRSDTGELFF. The CDR3 DNA is TGTGCCAGCAGCTTGCGGAGATCGGACACCGGGGAGCTGTTTTTT.

This chain uses TRBV19 with TRBJ1-1; 8 bases align to TRBD1. This CDR3 is built from 15 residues. Per the germline V gene, CDR1 is LNHDA and CDR2 is SQIVND (reference sequence). With 4 bases clipped from V and 3 bases from J, the junction kept 7 bases outside the gene matches. This CDR3 is CASSTRDRQDTEAFF. Written as DNA, the CDR3 is TGTGCCAGTAGTACCCGGGACAGGCAAGACACTGAAGCTTTCTTT.

The V gene is TRBV6-5, the J gene TRBJ2-7; 8 bases are shared with TRBD1. The CDR3 length is 15 residues. Per the germline V gene, CDR1 is MNHEY and CDR2 is SVGAGI. Trimming cost V 2 bases and J 5 bases; bases outside gene matches: 8. The CDR3 loop reads CASSYPSGGIDEQYF. The CDR3 DNA reads TGTGCCAGCAGTTACCCTTCAGGGGGCATCGACGAGCAGTACTTC.

This clonotype has ten or more counts. The CDR3 here is CASRDGQREAFF. CDR3 coding DNA: TGTGCCAGCAGAGACGGACAGCGTGAAGCTTTCTTT. The V and J genes are TRBV28 and TRBJ1-1; D perhaps matches TRBD1 (6 bases). Germline V gene sequence: CDR1 MDHEN, CDR2 SYDVKM. This CDR3 region has 12 residues. V was clipped by 6 bases and J by 7 bases, with 12 bases between them.

The table lists this clonotype with many counts. Here the CDR3 DNA reads TGCAGCGTCCGCCTCCGGGACAGGGCTTACGAGCAGTACTTC. Translating it yields CSVRLRDRAYEQYF. This sequence joins TRBV29-1 and TRBJ2-7; 9 bases fit TRBD1. J was trimmed by 4 bases and V by 6 bases; bases with no gene match: 10. Germline CDR1 SQVTM, CDR2 ANQGSEA. This CDR3 has 14 amino acids.

This clonotype was found many times. CDR3 sequence (DNA): TGTGCCAGCAGGGAAGCCGGGACTAGCTCCTACGAGCAGTACTTC. Protein sequence: CASREAGTSSYEQYF. This chain uses TRBV12-3 or TRBV12-4 with TRBJ2-7; TRBD2 matches at 8 bases. This CDR3 spans 15 amino acids. J was trimmed by 0 bases and V by 6 bases; bases with no gene match: 7.